Presented here are 11 T cell receptor beta chains from one specimen sequenced in a study of blood T cells in healthy people across ages (dated by TCRdb to 2013 to 2016). Libraries were prepared through 5' RACE. Sequencing took place on an Illumina HiSeq 2500. The second PCR ran for roughly 7 to 11 cycles and used a J-beta primer mix along with a sample-barcoded 5' primer. The public reads were quality trimmed at Q25 with fastp and then assembled into clones with MiXCR by TCRdb, keeping productive beta chains. Rows merge per CDR3 protein into single entries with the most common DNA and genes. The sample contains about 1.8 million distinct CDR3 sequences, roughly 49% of them found a single time. Approximately 2% of the sample is taken by the ten largest. The sequencing sample was made of blood. These TCRs come from a middle-aged woman in good health.

This chain links TRBV12-5 with TRBJ2-7, with a tentative D call TRBD1 (6 bases). CDR3 length: 18 residues. Germline V CDR1 and CDR2: LGHNT, FRNRAP. Trimming took off 5 bases at V and 5 bases at J, with 28 bases between the two ends. The CDR3 DNA reads as TGTGCTAGTGGTCGGACCCCGGCCAGGGGACACCCTTTGGACGAGCAGTACTTC. Amino acid sequence: CASGRTPARGHPLDEQYF.

This clonotype has just a few counts. The chain joins TRBV28 to TRBJ2-1, with D perhaps assigned TRBD1 or TRBD2 (5 bases each). V lost 5 bases to trimming and J lost 1 base, with 15 bases between them. Germline CDR1 is MDHEN and CDR2 is SYDVKM. The CDR3 has 16 amino acids. CDR3 DNA sequence: TGTGCCAGCAGTCCCCTCGGGACGGAGTCCTACAATGAGCAGTTCTTC. It specifies CASSPLGTESYNEQFF.

The rearrangement uses TRBV5-4 and TRBJ1-2; D gene ambiguous. The CDR3 length is 13 residues. The germline V and J ends were trimmed by 3 bases and 8 bases, with 14 bases remaining between them. The germline gives CDR1 SGHNT, CDR2 YYREEE (reference sequence). Here the CDR3 reads CASSYGPLDGYTF. CDR3 nucleotides: TGTGCCAGCAGCTACGGACCCCTGGACGGCTACACCTTC.

This clonotype occurred a few times. V and J are TRBV15 and TRBJ1-1; a possible D gene is TRBD1 (5 bases). Germline V gene lookup returns CDR1 LNHNV and CDR2 YYDKDF (reference sequence). V lost 9 bases and J lost 1, with 18 bases in between. The CDR3 contains 15 residues. CDR3 region: CATSKYAGSNTEAFF. The DNA for the CDR3 is TGTGCCACTTCCAAATACGCAGGGTCGAACACTGAAGCTTTCTTT.

The CDR3 coding sequence is TGTGCCAGCACCGGGATGATTGCAACTAATGAAAAACTGTTTTTT. Translation gives CASTGMIATNEKLFF. The chain couples TRBV6-2 or TRBV6-3 to TRBJ1-4; D not certain. The CDR3 loop spans 15 amino acids. Germline V lookup: CDR1 MNHEY, CDR2 SVGEGT. Deletions cut 7 bases from V and 0 bases from J, with 12 bases between.

This clonotype is a singleton in its sample. The chain uses TRBV29-1 and TRBJ2-7; either TRBD1 or TRBD2 may supply D (5 bases each). The CDR3 sequence is 15 residues long. V was shortened by 0 bases and J by 3 bases, with 15 bases between the two germline ends. Germline V gives CDR1 SQVTM, CDR2 ANQGSEA. In nucleotides, the CDR3 is TGCAGCGTTGAAGATCGGTTAGTGGGGGTCTACGAGCAGTACTTC. It encodes CSVEDRLVGVYEQYF.

A few counts support this clonotype. V usage is TRBV7-2 and J usage is TRBJ1-2, with a tentative D call TRBD1 (5 bases). The CDR3 is 13 amino acids. The germline V gene has CDR1 SGHTA and CDR2 FQGNSA. V was clipped by 6 bases and J by 1 base, with 9 bases between them. The chain's CDR3 is CASSAGLNYGYTF. For the CDR3, the DNA is TGTGCCAGCAGTGCGGGACTTAACTATGGCTACACCTTC.

The rearrangement joins TRBV20-1 to TRBJ2-7, with D maybe TRBD1 (5 bases). V lost 4 bases and J lost 0, with 10 bases in between. Germline CDR1 is DFQATT and CDR2 is SNEGSKA (reference sequence). The CDR3 contains 13 residues. For the CDR3, the DNA is TGCAGTGCTACTCAGGGTCTCTCCTACGAGCAGTACTTC. Translating it yields CSATQGLSYEQYF.

Concerning this clonotype: An end of the junction differs from the germline gene, which may be a read error. This chain links TRBV4-1 with TRBJ2-7, with TRBD2 identical over 12 bases. Near its end, the DNA agrees better with TRBJ2-5, so the J call may be wrong. The CDR3 is 18 residues long. Per germline, CDR1 MGHRA and CDR2 YSYEKL. For the CDR3, the DNA is TGCGCCAACAGCCAAGTGGCTAGCGGGGGGGCCGGTGGAGAGACCCAGTACTTC. Its translation: CANSQVASGGAGGETQYF.

V gene TRBV10-3 combines with J gene TRBJ1-1; D unresolved. This CDR3 has 15 amino acids. Looked up from germline, CDR1 is ENHRY and CDR2 is SYGVKD. Trimming left V 3 bases short and J 1 base short, with 12 bases between. Here the CDR3 DNA reads TGTGCCATCAGTGATTCGGGCAGACAGAACACTGAAGCTTTCTTT. Residues: CAISDSGRQNTEAFF.

This clonotype showed up just once. V and J are TRBV20-1 and TRBJ1-6, with D possibly TRBD1 on 5 matching bases. CDR1 is DFQATT and CDR2 is SNEGSKA in the germline V gene (reference sequence). CDR3 size: 14 residues. V dropped 6 bases and J dropped 7 bases, with 16 bases sitting between them. The CDR3 protein is CSAIRAGGNSPLHF. The CDR3 region has the DNA TGCAGTGCCATAAGGGCGGGGGGGAATTCACCCCTCCACTTT.